One and the same sample provided the 5 T cell receptor beta chains below, sequenced in a study of control samples from healthy donors and cancer patients. This table comes from immunoSEQ multiplex PCR, and its TCRdb copy is limited to in-frame clones, with some not included. The sample consists of some 110,000 clones, 93% of them appearing once. The specimen was blood. Receptors were obtained from a man in his thirties or forties in good health.

The V and J genes are TRBV5-6 and TRBJ1-1; D gene ambiguous. CDR3 length equals 13 residues. Germline CDR1 reads SGHDT; CDR2 reads YYEEEE. Between the trimmed V and J ends, which lost 7 bases and 5 bases, there was a span of 15 bases. The CDR3 DNA reads as TGTGCCAGCTGCACCGACCCGAGGACTGAAGCTTTCTTT. It specifies CASCTDPRTEAFF.

The gene calls are TRBV19 and TRBJ1-1; 9 bases are a match to TRBD1. The CDR3 has 16 residues. From germline, CDR1 is LNHDA and CDR2 SQIVND (reference sequence). V shed 5 bases, J shed 3 bases, and the junction held 10 bases outside the gene matches. CDR3 sequence (DNA): TGTGCCAGTAGTCCCAGGACAGGGGCCCGTTACACTGAAGCTTTCTTT. It yields the protein CASSPRTGARYTEAFF.

The genes are TRBV24-1 and TRBJ2-7; TRBD1 matches at 8 bases. V shed 3 bases and J 0 bases; nucleotides not matched to a gene: 3. This CDR3 comprises 15 residues. Germline assignment: CDR1 KGHDR and CDR2 SFDVKD. The CDR3 sequence is CATSDPQGGSYEQYF. CDR3 sequence (DNA): TGTGCCACCAGTGATCCACAGGGGGGCTCCTACGAGCAGTACTTC.

The genes are TRBV24-1 and TRBJ2-7; TRBD1 aligns across 7 bases. Germline trimming cut 4 bases from V and 3 bases from J; bases unmatched to any gene: 5. Germline CDR1 KGHDR, CDR2 SFDVKD. The CDR3 is 14 residues long. Here the CDR3 reads CATSERDRDYEQYV. DNA for the CDR3: TGTGCCACCAGTGAAAGGGACAGAGACTACGAGCAGTACGTC.

This chain joins TRBV5-1 and TRBJ1-1, with D unresolved. Trimming took off 0 bases at V and 2 bases at J, with 11 bases between the two ends. Germline loops: CDR1 SGHRS, CDR2 YFSETQ. This CDR3 region has 15 residues. The CDR3 region has the DNA TGCGCCAGCAGCTTGGCAGTCAGTGGCAACACTGAAGCTTTCTTT. Translating gives CASSLAVSGNTEAFF.